This TCR beta chain came from a study of blood T cell repertoires in COVID-19. As for the study in general: Material from acute and convalescent COVID-19 was sourced from the United States, Italy and Spain. Nucleic acid was either cDNA or gDNA, and it came from T cells, B-cell-depleted T cells, or PBMCs.

Sequencing used immunoSEQ multiplex PCR; TCRdb keeps in-frame clones, though not all of them. This repertoire shows 350,000 to 450,000 clones, less than 90% found once; its top ten account for just over 7%. Germline V CDR1 and CDR2: PRHDT, FYEKMQ (reference sequence). The CDR3 consists of 16 residues. With V trimmed by 5 bases and J by 4 bases, 12 bases remained unmatched. Sequenced input: peripheral blood. The sequence was obtained from a woman aged 55-70 years with COVID-19, enrolled during active disease. The chain employs TRBV13 and TRBJ2-5; 8 bases align to TRBD2. The chain's CDR3 is CASSPPDGAGGETQYF. The CDR3 DNA reads as TGTGCCAGCAGCCCCCCGGATGGGGCGGGGGGAGAGACCCAGTACTTC.